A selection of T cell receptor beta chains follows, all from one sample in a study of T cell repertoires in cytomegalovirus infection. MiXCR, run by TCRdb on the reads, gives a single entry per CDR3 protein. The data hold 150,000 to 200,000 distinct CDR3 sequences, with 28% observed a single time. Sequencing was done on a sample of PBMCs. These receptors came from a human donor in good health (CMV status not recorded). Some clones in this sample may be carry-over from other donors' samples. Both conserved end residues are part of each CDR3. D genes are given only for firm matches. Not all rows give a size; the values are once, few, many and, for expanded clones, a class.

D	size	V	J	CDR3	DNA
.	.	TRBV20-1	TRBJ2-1	CSARDPMVGEQFF	TGCAGTGCTAGGGATCCTATGGTCGGGGAGCAGTTCTTC
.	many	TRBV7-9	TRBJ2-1	CASSLKSRFSNEQFF	TGTGCCAGCAGCTTAAAGTCTAGATTCAGCAATGAGCAGTTCTTC
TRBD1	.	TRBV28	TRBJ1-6	CASSPLAGGNSPLHF	TGTGCCAGCAGTCCTCTCGCAGGGGGGAATTCACCCCTCCACTTT
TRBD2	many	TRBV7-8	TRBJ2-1	CASSFGGTSGSNEQFF	TGTGCCAGCAGCTTTGGGGGAACTAGCGGCTCCAATGAGCAGTTCTTC
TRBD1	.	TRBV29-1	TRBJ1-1	CSVVPGGGRAFF	TGCAGCGTTGTTCCAGGGGGGGGCCGAGCTTTCTTT
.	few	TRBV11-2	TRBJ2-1	CASSYRDRAYNEQFF	TGTGCCAGCAGTTACCGGGACCGGGCCTACAATGAGCAGTTCTTC
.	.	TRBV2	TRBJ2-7	CARESGAGEAHEQYF	TGTGCCAGAGAGAGCGGGGCAGGGGAGGCCCACGAGCAGTACTTC
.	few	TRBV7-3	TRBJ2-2	CASSSSRAGELFF	TGTGCCAGCAGCTCATCGCGGGCCGGGGAGCTGTTTTTT
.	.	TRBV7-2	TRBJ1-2	CASSLRTAGSGYTF	TGTGCCAGCAGCTTGAGGACAGCGGGTTCTGGCTACACCTTC
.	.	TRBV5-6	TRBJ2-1	CASSLSRSDEQFF	TGTGCCAGCAGCTTGTCGAGGAGCGATGAGCAGTTCTTC
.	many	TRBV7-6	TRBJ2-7	CASSLEPGYSSYEQYF	TGTGCCAGCAGCTTAGAGCCAGGGTATAGCTCCTACGAGCAGTACTTC
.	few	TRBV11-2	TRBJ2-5	CASTRGRDQETQYF	TGTGCCAGCACCAGGGGCAGGGACCAAGAGACCCAGTACTTC
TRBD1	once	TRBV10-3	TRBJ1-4	CAISESTGTSEKPFF	TGTGCCATCAGTGAGTCGACAGGGACGAGTGAAAAACCGTTTTTT
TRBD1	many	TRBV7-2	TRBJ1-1	CASSPSGWTGVSTEAFF	TGTGCCAGCAGCCCCTCAGGGTGGACAGGGGTTTCCACTGAAGCTTTCTTT
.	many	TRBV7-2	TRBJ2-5	CASSPQVKVEETQYF	TGTGCCAGCAGCCCACAAGTTAAGGTTGAGGAGACCCAGTACTTC
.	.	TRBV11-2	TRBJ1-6	CASSLSTDSPLHF	TGTGCCAGCAGCTTAAGTACTGATTCACCCCTCCACTTT
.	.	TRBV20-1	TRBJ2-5	CSARDVKTIETQYF	TGCAGTGCTAGAGATGTGAAGACCATAGAGACCCAGTACTTC
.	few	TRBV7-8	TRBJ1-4	CASSLALDGYNEKLFF	TGTGCCAGCAGCTTAGCGTTGGACGGATATAATGAAAAACTGTTTTTT
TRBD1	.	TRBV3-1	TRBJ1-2	CASSQTLTRQGTHGYTF	TGTGCCAGCAGCCAAACGCTCACCCGACAGGGGACCCATGGCTACACCTTC
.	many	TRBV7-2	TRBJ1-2	CASSFSGGLYGYTF	TGTGCCAGCAGCTTTTCGGGCGGACTCTATGGCTACACCTTC
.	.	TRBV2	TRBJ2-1	CASSDLRENNEQFF	TGTGCCAGCAGTGATTTACGAGAAAACAATGAGCAGTTCTTC
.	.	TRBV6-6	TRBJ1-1	CASSYIARRTEAFF	TGTGCCAGCAGTTACATTGCCAGACGCACTGAAGCTTTCTTT
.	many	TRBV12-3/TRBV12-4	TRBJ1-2	CASSFVTNYGYTF	TGTGCCAGCAGTTTTGTGACCAACTATGGCTACACCTTC
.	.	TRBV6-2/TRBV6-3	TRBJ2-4	CASSSLRTEEGDIQYF	TGTGCCAGCAGTTCCCTCCGGACAGAAGAAGGTGACATTCAGTACTTC
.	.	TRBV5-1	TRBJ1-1	CASSEGVANTEAFF	TGCGCCAGCAGCGAGGGGGTGGCGAACACTGAAGCTTTCTTT
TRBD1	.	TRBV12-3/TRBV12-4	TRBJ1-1	CASNSRPTGKAEAFF	TGTGCCAGCAACAGCCGACCGACAGGGAAGGCTGAAGCTTTCTTT
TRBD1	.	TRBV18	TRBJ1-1	CASSPAGGNTEAFF	TGTGCCAGCTCACCAGCAGGGGGGAACACTGAAGCTTTCTTT
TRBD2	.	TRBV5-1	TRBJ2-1	CAIRRTSGDNEQFF	TGCGCCATCAGGAGGACTAGCGGGGACAATGAGCAGTTCTTC
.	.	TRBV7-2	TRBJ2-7	CACSSKSGVYEQYF	TGTGCCTGCAGCTCCAAATCGGGGGTCTACGAGCAGTACTTC
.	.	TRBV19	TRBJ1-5	CASSMGQGGRPQHF	TGTGCCAGTAGTATGGGGCAGGGAGGGAGGCCCCAGCATTTT
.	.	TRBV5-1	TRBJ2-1	CASSLLPPSENNEQFF	TGCGCCAGCAGCTTGCTGCCTCCTTCAGAGAATAATGAGCAGTTCTTC
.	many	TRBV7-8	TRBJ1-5	CASSPGGASQPQHF	TGTGCCAGCAGTCCGGGGGGGGCGAGTCAGCCCCAGCATTTT
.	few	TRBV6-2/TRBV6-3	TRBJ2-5	CASSSYEPGKVETQYF	TGTGCCAGCAGTTCGTACGAGCCAGGGAAGGTAGAGACCCAGTACTTC
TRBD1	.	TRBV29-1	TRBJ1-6	CSVQGDGDNSPLHF	TGCAGCGTCCAGGGGGACGGTGATAATTCACCCCTCCACTTT
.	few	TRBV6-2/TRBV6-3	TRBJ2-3	CASRSMPDTQYF	TGTGCCAGCAGGTCGATGCCAGATACGCAGTATTTT
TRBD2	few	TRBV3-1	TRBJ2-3	CASSPPGLVSADTQYF	TGTGCCAGCAGCCCTCCGGGACTAGTATCCGCAGATACGCAGTATTTT
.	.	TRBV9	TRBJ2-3	CASSEGDSRDTDTQYF	TGTGCCAGCAGCGAGGGGGACTCCCGGGACACAGATACGCAGTATTTT
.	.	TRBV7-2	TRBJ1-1	CASSLNRGWTEAFF	TGTGCCAGCAGCTTAAACCGGGGTTGGACTGAAGCTTTCTTT
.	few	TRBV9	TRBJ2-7	CASSVAMGGHEQYF	TGTGCCAGCAGCGTAGCTATGGGGGGCCACGAGCAGTACTTC
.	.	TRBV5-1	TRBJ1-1	CASSLGRNPMNTEAFF	TGCGCCAGCAGCTTGGGGCGGAACCCCATGAACACTGAAGCTTTCTTT
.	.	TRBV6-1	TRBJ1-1	CASSQGQWVNTEAFF	TGTGCCAGCAGTCAAGGACAGTGGGTGAACACTGAAGCTTTCTTT
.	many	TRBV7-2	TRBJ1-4	CASSPDGYSNEKLFF	TGTGCCAGCAGCCCCGATGGGTATTCTAATGAAAAACTGTTTTTT
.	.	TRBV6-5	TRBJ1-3	CASSNGRYSGNTIYF	TGTGCCAGCAGCAACGGACGGTACTCTGGAAACACCATATATTTT
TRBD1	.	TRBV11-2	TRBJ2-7	CASSSRDSSPYEQYF	TGTGCCAGCAGCTCCCGGGACAGCAGTCCCTACGAGCAGTACTTC
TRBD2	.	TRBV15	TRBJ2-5	CATSTGLAGFQETQYF	TGTGCCACCAGCACAGGACTAGCGGGATTTCAAGAGACCCAGTACTTC
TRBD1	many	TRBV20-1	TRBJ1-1	CSAPGQGETEAFF	TGCAGTGCGCCCGGACAGGGGGAAACTGAAGCTTTCTTT
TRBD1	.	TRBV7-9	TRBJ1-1	CASSFPDRGRTEAFF	TGTGCCAGCAGCTTCCCGGACAGGGGGCGAACTGAAGCTTTCTTT